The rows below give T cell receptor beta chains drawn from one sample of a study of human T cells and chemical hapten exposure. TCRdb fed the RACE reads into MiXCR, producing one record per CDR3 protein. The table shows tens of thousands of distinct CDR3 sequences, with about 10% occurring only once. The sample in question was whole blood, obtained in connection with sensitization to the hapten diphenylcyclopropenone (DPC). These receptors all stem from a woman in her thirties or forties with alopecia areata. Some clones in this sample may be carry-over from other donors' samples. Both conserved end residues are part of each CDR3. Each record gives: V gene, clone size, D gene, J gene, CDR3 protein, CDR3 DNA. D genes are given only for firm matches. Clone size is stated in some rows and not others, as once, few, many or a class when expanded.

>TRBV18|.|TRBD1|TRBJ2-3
CASFPGQGSTDTQYF
TGTGCCAGCTTCCCCGGACAGGGGAGCACAGATACGCAGTATTTT
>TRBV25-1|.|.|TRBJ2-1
CASSALAEQFF
TGTGCCAGCAGTGCTTTGGCTGAGCAGTTCTTC
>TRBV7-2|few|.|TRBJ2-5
CASSPRPGGGDRETQYF
TGTGCCAGCAGCCCCCGACCAGGCGGGGGCGATCGAGAGACCCAGTACTTC
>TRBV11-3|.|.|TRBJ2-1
CASSTGTYNEQFF
TGTGCCAGCAGCACAGGGACCTACAATGAGCAGTTCTTC
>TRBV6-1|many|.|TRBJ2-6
CASSEATGSGANVLTF
TGTGCCAGCAGTGAAGCAACAGGCTCCGGGGCCAACGTCCTGACTTTC
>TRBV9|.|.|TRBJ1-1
CASSIGAGNTEAFF
TGTGCCAGCAGCATAGGCGCAGGGAACACTGAAGCTTTCTTT
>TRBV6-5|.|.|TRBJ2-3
CASSYSGVFGGTSTDTQYF
TGTGCCAGCAGTTACTCGGGCGTCTTTGGGGGGACTAGCACAGATACGCAGTATTTT
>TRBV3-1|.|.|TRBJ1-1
CASSRQDREAFF
TGTGCCAGCAGCCGACAAGACAGGGAAGCTTTCTTT
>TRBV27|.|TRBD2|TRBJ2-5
CASAFLGLAGSETHYF
TGTGCCAGCGCTTTCCTCGGCCTAGCGGGGTCAGAGACCCATTACTTC
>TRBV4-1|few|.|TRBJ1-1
CASSQGGPFTNTEAFF
TGCGCCAGCAGCCAAGGGGGACCTTTTACAAACACTGAAGCTTTCTTT
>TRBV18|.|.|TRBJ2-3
CASSPGVSSTDTQYF
TGTGCCAGCTCACCAGGAGTGTCTAGCACAGATACGCAGTATTTT
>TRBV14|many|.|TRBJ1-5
CASSPGLGQPQHF
TGTGCCAGCAGCCCAGGGTTGGGTCAGCCCCAGCATTTT
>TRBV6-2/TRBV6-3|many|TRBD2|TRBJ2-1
CANSTGLAGGSEQFF
TGTGCCAACAGTACGGGACTAGCGGGGGGTTCTGAGCAGTTCTTC
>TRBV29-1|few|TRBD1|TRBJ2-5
CSVAGTAQETQYF
TGCAGCGTTGCCGGGACAGCTCAAGAGACCCAGTACTTC
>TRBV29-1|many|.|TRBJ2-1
CSVSTVDEQFF
TGCAGCGTTTCGACAGTAGATGAGCAGTTCTTC
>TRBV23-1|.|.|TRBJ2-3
CASSSETVPSTDTQYF
TGCGCCAGCAGCTCCGAGACGGTGCCCAGCACAGATACGCAGTATTTT
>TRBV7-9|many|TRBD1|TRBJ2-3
CASSPRLQGANTDTQYF
TGTGCCAGCAGCCCCCGACTACAGGGGGCAAACACAGATACGCAGTATTTT
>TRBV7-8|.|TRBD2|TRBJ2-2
CASSLASGRDAGELFF
TGTGCCAGCAGCTTAGCTAGCGGGAGGGATGCCGGGGAGCTGTTTTTT
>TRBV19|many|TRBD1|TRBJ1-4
CASSMPRTGIEKLFF
TGTGCCAGTAGTATGCCCAGGACAGGGATTGAAAAACTGTTTTTT
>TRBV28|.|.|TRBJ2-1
CASSPFKDEQFF
TGTGCCAGCAGTCCCTTCAAAGATGAGCAGTTCTTC
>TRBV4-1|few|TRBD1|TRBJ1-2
CASSQGQGEVYGYTF
TGCGCCAGCAGCCAGGGCCAGGGGGAGGTCTATGGCTACACCTTC
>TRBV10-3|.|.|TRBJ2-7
CAISPVGIEQYF
TGTGCCATCAGCCCGGTCGGGATCGAGCAGTACTTC
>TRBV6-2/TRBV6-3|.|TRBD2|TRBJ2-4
CASSYSSGGGTQYF
TGTGCCAGCAGTTACTCCAGCGGGGGAGGCACTCAGTACTTC
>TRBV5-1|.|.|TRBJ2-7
CASSLPRGRTSYEQYF
TGCGCCAGCAGCTTGCCTCGCGGACGGACCTCCTACGAGCAGTACTTC
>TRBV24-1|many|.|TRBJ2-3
CATSDSPPGSTDTQYF
TGTGCCACCAGTGATTCCCCTCCCGGTTCCACAGATACGCAGTATTTT
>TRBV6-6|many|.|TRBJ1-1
CASTIGTEAFF
TGTGCCAGCACCATAGGCACTGAAGCTTTCTTT
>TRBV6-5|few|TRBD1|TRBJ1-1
CASSKDRGITEAFF
TGTGCCAGCAGTAAGGACAGGGGGATCACTGAAGCTTTCTTT
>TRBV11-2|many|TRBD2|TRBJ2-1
CASSLEASGIMYEQFF
TGTGCCAGCAGCTTAGAGGCTAGCGGGATTATGTATGAGCAGTTCTTC
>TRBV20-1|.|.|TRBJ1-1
CSARIAEAFF
TGCAGTGCTAGAATCGCTGAAGCTTTCTTT
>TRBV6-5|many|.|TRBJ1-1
CASSYSRGTEAFF
TGTGCCAGCAGTTACTCGAGGGGGACTGAAGCTTTCTTT
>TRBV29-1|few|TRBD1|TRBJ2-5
CSVSGQGRGETQYF
TGCAGCGTCTCGGGACAGGGGCGAGGAGAGACCCAGTACTTC
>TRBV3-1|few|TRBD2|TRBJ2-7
CASSKTLRGAYEQYF
TGTGCCAGCAGTAAGACCTTGCGGGGGGCCTACGAGCAGTACTTC
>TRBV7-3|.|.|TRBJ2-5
CASSSREHRDRRGRETQYF
TGTGCCAGCAGCTCCAGGGAACACCGGGACCGCCGGGGGAGAGAGACCCAGTACTTC
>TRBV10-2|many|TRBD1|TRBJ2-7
CASTPSTGPYEQYF
TGCGCCAGCACCCCTTCGACAGGGCCCTACGAGCAGTACTTC
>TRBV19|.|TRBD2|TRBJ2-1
CASSAAGGSYNEQFF
TGTGCCAGTAGTGCAGCGGGGGGCTCCTACAATGAGCAGTTCTTC
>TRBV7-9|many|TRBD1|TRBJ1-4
CASSLTRGGTANEKLFF
TGTGCCAGCAGCTTAACGCGTGGAGGGACAGCTAATGAAAAACTGTTTTTT
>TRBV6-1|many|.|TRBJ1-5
CASSEGWGRKQPQHF
TGTGCCAGCAGTGAAGGTTGGGGGAGGAAACAGCCCCAGCATTTT
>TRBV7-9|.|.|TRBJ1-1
CASSPRAQGTEAFF
TGTGCCAGCAGCCCAAGGGCCCAGGGGACTGAAGCTTTCTTT
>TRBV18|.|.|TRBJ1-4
CASSPSLRNEKLFF
TGTGCCAGCTCACCATCCCTGAGAAATGAAAAACTGTTTTTT
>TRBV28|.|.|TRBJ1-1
CASRSRSLSEAFF
TGTGCCAGCCGCTCCCGGTCGTTGTCTGAAGCTTTCTTT